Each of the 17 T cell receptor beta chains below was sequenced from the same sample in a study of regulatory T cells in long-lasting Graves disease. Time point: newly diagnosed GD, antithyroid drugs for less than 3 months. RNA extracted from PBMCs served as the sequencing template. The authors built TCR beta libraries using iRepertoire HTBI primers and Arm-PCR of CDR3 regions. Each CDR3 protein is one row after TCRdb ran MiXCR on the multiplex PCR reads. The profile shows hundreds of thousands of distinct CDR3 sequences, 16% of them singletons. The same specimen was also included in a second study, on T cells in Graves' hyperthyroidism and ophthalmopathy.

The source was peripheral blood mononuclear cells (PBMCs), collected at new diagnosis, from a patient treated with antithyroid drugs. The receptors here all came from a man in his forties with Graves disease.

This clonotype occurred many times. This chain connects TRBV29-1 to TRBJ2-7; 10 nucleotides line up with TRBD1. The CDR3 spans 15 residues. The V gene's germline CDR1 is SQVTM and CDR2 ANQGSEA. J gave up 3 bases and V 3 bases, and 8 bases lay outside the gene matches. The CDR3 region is CSVDGVGDRGYEQYF. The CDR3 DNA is TGCAGCGTTGACGGGGTAGGGGACAGGGGCTACGAGCAGTACTTC.

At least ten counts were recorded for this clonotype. CDR3 nucleotides: TGTGCCAGCAGCTTATCGGGGGGGCTCTCCTACGAGCAGTACTTC. It translates to CASSLSGGLSYEQYF. The chain links TRBV7-9 to TRBJ2-7; TRBD2 aligns across 8 bases. Germline values: CDR1 SEHNR, CDR2 FQNEAQ (reference sequence). Losses at the gene ends were 2 bases for V and 0 bases for J; bases not matched to a gene: 3. CDR3 length: 15 residues. Drawing the rest from reference TRBV7-9 and TRBJ2-7, the complete variable domain is DTGVSQNPRHKITKRGQNVTFRCDPISEHNRLYWYRQTLGQGPEFLTYFQNEAQLEKSRLLSDRFSAERPKGSFSTLEIQRTEQGDSAMYLCASSLSGGLSYEQYFGPGTRLTVT.

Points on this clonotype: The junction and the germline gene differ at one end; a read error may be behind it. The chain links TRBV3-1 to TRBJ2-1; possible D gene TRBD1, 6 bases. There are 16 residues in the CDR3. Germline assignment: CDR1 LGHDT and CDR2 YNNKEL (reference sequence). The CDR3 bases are TGTGGCAGCAGCCAGGCACAGGGTTTTGGATACAATGAGCAGTTCTTC. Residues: CGSSQAQGFGYNEQFF.

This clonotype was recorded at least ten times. CDR3 residues: CACGDVGVGNQPQHF. The CDR3 nucleotides read TGTGCCTGTGGCGACGTGGGGGTAGGCAATCAGCCCCAGCATTTT. The rearrangement uses TRBV6-1 and TRBJ1-5, with a possible D match to TRBD1 (5 bases). CDR3 length: 15 amino acids. The ends were cut back, 11 bases at V and 2 bases at J, with 19 bases in the middle. Germline lookup yields CDR1 MNHNS and CDR2 SASEGT.

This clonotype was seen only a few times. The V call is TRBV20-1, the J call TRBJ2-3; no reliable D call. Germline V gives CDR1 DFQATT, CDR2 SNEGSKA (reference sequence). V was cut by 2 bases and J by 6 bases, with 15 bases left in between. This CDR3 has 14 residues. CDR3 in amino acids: CSARWGSGVDTQYF. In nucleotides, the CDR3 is TGCAGTGCTAGATGGGGATCTGGGGTCGATACGCAGTATTTT.

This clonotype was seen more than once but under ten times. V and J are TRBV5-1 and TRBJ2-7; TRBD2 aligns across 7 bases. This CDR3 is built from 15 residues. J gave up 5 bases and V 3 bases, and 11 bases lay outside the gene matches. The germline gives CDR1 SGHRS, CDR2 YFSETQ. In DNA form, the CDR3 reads TGCGCCAGCAGCTCAACGACGACTAGCCCCAACGAGCAGTACTTC. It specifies CASSSTTTSPNEQYF.

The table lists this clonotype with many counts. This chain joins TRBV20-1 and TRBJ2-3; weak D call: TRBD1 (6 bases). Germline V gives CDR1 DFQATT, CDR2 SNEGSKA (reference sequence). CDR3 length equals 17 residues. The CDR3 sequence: CRAPQGIYEERSDTQYF. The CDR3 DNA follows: TGCAGGGCACCGCAGGGGATATACGAAGAGCGATCGGATACGCAGTATTTT.

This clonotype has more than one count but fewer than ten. This CDR3 is CSASYTPRSTDTQYF. The CDR3 nucleotides are TGCAGTGCTAGCTACACACCAAGAAGCACAGATACGCAGTATTTT. The gene calls are TRBV20-1 and TRBJ2-3; D remains ambiguous. This CDR3 is 15 amino acids long. V gave up 3 bases and J gave up 0 bases, with 13 bases separating them. CDR1 and CDR2 (germline): DFQATT, SNEGSKA (reference sequence).

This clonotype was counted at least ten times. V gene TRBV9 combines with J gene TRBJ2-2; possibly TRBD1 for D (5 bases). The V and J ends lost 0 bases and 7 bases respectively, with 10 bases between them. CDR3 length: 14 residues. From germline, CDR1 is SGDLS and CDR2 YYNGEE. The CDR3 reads CASSVASGLGELFF. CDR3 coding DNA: TGTGCCAGCAGCGTAGCTTCAGGGCTCGGGGAGCTGTTTTTT.

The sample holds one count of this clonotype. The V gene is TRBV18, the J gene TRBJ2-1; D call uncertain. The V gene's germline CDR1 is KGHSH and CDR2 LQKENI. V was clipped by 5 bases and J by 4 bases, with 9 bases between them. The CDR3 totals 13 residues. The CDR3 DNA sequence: TGTGCCAGCTCAAACGCGGCATACAATGAGCAGTTCTTC. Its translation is CASSNAAYNEQFF.

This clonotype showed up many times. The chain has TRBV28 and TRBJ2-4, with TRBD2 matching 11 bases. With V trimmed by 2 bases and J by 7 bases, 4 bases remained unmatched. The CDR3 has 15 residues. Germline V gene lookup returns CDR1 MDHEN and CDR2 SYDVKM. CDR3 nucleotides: TGTGCCAGCAGTTTAACTAGCGGGGGCTTGAACATTCAGTACTTC. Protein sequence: CASSLTSGGLNIQYF.

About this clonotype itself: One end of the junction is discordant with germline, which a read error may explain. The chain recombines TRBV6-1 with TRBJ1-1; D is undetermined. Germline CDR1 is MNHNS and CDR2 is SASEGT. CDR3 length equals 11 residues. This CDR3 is CACSEITEAFF. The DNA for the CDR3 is TGTGCCTGCAGTGAAATCACTGAAGCTTTCTTT.

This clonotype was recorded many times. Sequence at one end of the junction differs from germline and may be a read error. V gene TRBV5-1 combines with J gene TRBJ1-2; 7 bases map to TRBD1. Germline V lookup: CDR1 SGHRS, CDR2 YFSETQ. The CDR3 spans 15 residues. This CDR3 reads CASSFRTTGNYGYTF. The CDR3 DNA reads TGTGCCAGCAGCTTTAGAACGACAGGGAACTATGGCTACACCTTC.

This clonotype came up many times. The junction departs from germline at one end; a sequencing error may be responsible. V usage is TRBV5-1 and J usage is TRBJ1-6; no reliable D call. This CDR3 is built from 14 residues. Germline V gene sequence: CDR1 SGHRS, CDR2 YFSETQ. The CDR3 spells CASSLWQDNSPLHF. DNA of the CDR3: TGTGCCAGCAGCTTGTGGCAGGATAATTCACCCCTCCACTTT.

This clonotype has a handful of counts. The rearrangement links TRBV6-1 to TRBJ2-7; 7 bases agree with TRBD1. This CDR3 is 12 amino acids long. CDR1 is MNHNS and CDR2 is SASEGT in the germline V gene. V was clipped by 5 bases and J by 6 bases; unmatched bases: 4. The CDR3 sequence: CASSPQGIEQYF. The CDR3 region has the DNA TGTGCCAGCAGTCCACAGGGGATCGAGCAGTACTTC.

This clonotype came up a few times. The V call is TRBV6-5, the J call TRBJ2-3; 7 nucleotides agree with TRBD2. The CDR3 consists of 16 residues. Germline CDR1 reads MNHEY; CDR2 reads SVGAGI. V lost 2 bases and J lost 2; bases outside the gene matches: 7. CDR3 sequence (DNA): TGTGCCAGCAGTTACGTCGCTAGCGGATACACAGATACGCAGTATTTT. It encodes CASSYVASGYTDTQYF.

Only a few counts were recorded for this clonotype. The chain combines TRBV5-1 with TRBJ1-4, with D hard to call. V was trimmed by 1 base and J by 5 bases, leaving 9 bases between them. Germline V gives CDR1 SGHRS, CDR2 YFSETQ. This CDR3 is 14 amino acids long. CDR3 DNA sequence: TGCGCCAGCAGCTTGTTCTCGGGGAATGAAAAACTGTTTTTT. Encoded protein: CASSLFSGNEKLFF.